Following are 13 T cell receptor beta chains from one sample sequenced in a study of blood T cell repertoires in COVID-19 (dated by TCRdb to about 2020). The library was generated by the immunoSEQ multiplex PCR assay. In its TCRdb copy, this immuneACCESS table keeps in-frame sequences only and misses some clones. Where compared with another copy, unresolved V genes explain less than half of these, and the others have no known cause. This sample is represented by about 280,000 clones; about 82% of them were singletons. The ten largest clones capture 5.1% of the sample. The specimen sequenced was peripheral blood. Receptors originate from a man aged 45-65 years with active or convalescent COVID-19.

The genes are TRBV15 and TRBJ1-2; 10 positions agree with TRBD1. Germline CDR1 is LNHNV and CDR2 is YYDKDF (reference sequence). V dropped 5 bases and J dropped 2; count of bases not matched to a gene: 5. CDR3 size: 15 residues. In nucleotides, the CDR3 is TGTGCCACCAGCGATCGACAGGGGGCGAACTATGGCTACACCTTC. Protein sequence: CATSDRQGANYGYTF. The whole variable domain, remainder taken from reference TRBV15 and TRBJ1-2, is DAMVIQNPRYQVTQFGKPVTLSCSQTLNHNVMYWYQQKSSQAPKLLFHYYDKDFNNEADTPDNFQSRRPNTSFCFLDIRSPGLGDTAMYLCATSDRQGANYGYTFGSGTRLTVV.

V and J are TRBV27 and TRBJ1-1; D possibly corresponds to TRBD1 (6 bases). The CDR3 consists of 16 residues. Deletions cut 4 bases from V and 4 bases from J, with 19 bases between. Germline CDR1 and CDR2: MNHEY and SMNVEV (reference sequence). The CDR3 nucleotides are TGTGCCAGCAGTTCTCGGGTCAATGTCAGGGGCACTGAAGCTTTCTTT. It codes for CASSSRVNVRGTEAFF.

The chain joins TRBV5-5 to TRBJ1-1; TRBD1 matches at 10 bases. This CDR3 has 16 amino acids. Trimming cost V 0 bases and J 5 bases; bases outside gene matches: 7. Looked up from germline, CDR1 is SGHKS and CDR2 is YYEKEE (reference sequence). The CDR3 region has the DNA TGTGCCAGCAGCTTGGGAGCGACAGGGGGCGCGACTGAAGCTTTCTTT. As protein: CASSLGATGGATEAFF.

Only one count was recorded for this clone. This chain connects TRBV19 to TRBJ2-3; D perhaps matches TRBD2 (5 bases). The V end was cut by 2 bases, the J end by 6 bases, with 12 bases between. CDR3 length equals 14 residues. CDR1 and CDR2 from the germline V gene are LNHDA and SQIVND (reference sequence). The CDR3 reads CASSISSRGDTQYF. The CDR3 DNA reads as TGTGCCAGTAGTATATCTAGCAGAGGGGATACGCAGTATTTT.

The chain combines TRBV5-1 with TRBJ1-1, with D possibly TRBD1 on 6 matching bases. The CDR3 has 13 amino acids. The germline CDR1 and CDR2 sequences are SGHRS and YFSETQ. Trimming cost V 3 bases and J 5 bases, with 11 bases left between them. Here the CDR3 DNA reads TGCGCCAGCAGCTCGATGGACAGAACTGAAGCTTTCTTT. Its protein is CASSSMDRTEAFF.

The gene calls are TRBV7-9 and TRBJ1-1, with D possibly being TRBD1 (5 bases). The CDR3 totals 14 residues. The germline gives CDR1 SEHNR, CDR2 FQNEAQ (reference sequence). The V end lost 7 bases, the J end lost 1 base, and 13 bases lay between the germline ends. CDR3 residues: CASNSRAANTEAFF. Written as DNA, the CDR3 is TGTGCCAGCAATTCCAGGGCCGCGAACACTGAAGCTTTCTTT. The full variable domain, completed using reference TRBV7-9 and TRBJ1-1, is DTGVSQNPRHKITKRGQNVTFRCDPISEHNRLYWYRQTLGQGPEFLTYFQNEAQLEKSRLLSDRFSAERPKGSFSTLEIQRTEQGDSAMYLCASNSRAANTEAFFGQGTRLTVV.

The chain joins TRBV7-2 to TRBJ2-3; D remains ambiguous. The CDR3 covers 12 residues. V lost 5 bases and J 8 bases, leaving 11 bases between the germline ends. Germline V CDR1 and CDR2: SGHTA, FQGNSA. CDR3: CASSLIFGTQYF. CDR3 DNA sequence: TGTGCCAGCAGCCTCATTTTCGGTACGCAGTATTTT. Full variable domain (missing parts from reference TRBV7-2 and TRBJ2-3): GAGVSQSPSNKVTEKGKDVELRCDPISGHTALYWYRQSLGQGLEFLIYFQGNSAPDKSGLPSDRFSAERTGGSVSTLTIQRTQQEDSAVYLCASSLIFGTQYFGPGTRLTVL.

The chain combines TRBV5-5 with TRBJ2-2; 7 positions match TRBD1. The CDR3 totals 14 residues. The germline CDR1 and CDR2 sequences are SGHKS and YYEKEE (reference sequence). The V and J ends lost 4 bases and 5 bases, in that order; junction bases with no gene match: 5. This chain's CDR3 is CASSGTATTGELFF. CDR3 DNA: TGTGCCAGCAGCGGGACAGCCACTACCGGGGAGCTGTTTTTT.

The rearrangement links TRBV7-9 to TRBJ2-6; D may be TRBD2 (6 bases). The germline V gene has CDR1 SEHNR and CDR2 FQNEAQ (reference sequence). The CDR3 is 18 amino acids. V was clipped by 5 bases and J by 1 base, with 18 bases between them. In nucleotides, the CDR3 is TGTGCCAGCAGCGCCCTCACCCAAGGGAGGTCTGGGGCCAACGTCCTGACTTTC. It is translated as CASSALTQGRSGANVLTF.

This clone turned up a few times. CDR3 in DNA: TGTGCCAGCAGCCAAGATCACAGGGATGATCAGCCCCAGCATTTT. This encodes CASSQDHRDDQPQHF. This chain links TRBV4-2 with TRBJ1-5, with D possibly TRBD1 on 6 matching bases. The length of the CDR3 is 15 residues. The V gene's germline CDR1 is LGHNA and CDR2 YNFKEQ. The V end was cut by 0 bases, the J end by 5 bases, with 11 bases between.

The chain uses TRBV30 and TRBJ2-2; TRBD2 agrees at 11 bases. Losses at the gene ends were 3 bases for V and 1 base for J; bases not matched to a gene: 10. Germline V gene sequence: CDR1 GTSNPN, CDR2 SVGIG (reference sequence). This CDR3 region has 18 residues. The CDR3 DNA is TGTGCCTGGAGAGTTATTAGCGGGAGGGCCGGGAACACCGGGGAGCTGTTTTTT. Protein product: CAWRVISGRAGNTGELFF.

V and J are TRBV7-2 and TRBJ1-1; D might be TRBD1 (6 bases). Germline CDR1 reads SGHTA; CDR2 reads FQGNSA. The CDR3 runs 16 residues. Trimming left V 4 bases short and J 4 bases short, with 19 bases between. CDR3 region: CASSSRLTGTATEAFF. In DNA form, the CDR3 reads TGTGCCAGCAGCTCCCGCCTAACAGGGACCGCCACTGAAGCTTTCTTT. The whole variable domain, filled in from reference TRBV7-2 and TRBJ1-1, reads GAGVSQSPSNKVTEKGKDVELRCDPISGHTALYWYRQSLGQGLEFLIYFQGNSAPDKSGLPSDRFSAERTGGSVSTLTIQRTQQEDSAVYLCASSSRLTGTATEAFFGQGTRLTVV.

The chain carries TRBV5-1 and TRBJ1-1; tentatively, D is TRBD1 (5 bases). The CDR3 length is 15 residues. Germline assignment: CDR1 SGHRS and CDR2 YFSETQ. Trimming shortened V by 0 bases and J by 3 bases, and 12 bases separated the two germline ends. CDR3 bases: TGCGCCAGCAGCTTGGTGGGGAGGGGAGACACTGAAGCTTTCTTT. Its protein product is CASSLVGRGDTEAFF.